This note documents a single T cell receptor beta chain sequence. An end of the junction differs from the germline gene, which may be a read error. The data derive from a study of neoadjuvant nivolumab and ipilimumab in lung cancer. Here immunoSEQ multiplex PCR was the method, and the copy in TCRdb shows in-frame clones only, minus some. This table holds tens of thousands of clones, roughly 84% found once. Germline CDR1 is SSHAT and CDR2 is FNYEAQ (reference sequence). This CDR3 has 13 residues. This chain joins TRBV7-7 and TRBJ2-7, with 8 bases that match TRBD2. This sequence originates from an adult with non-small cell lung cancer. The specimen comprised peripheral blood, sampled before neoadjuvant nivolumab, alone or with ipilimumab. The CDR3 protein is CASSLGLAGPQYF. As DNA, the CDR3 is TGTGCTAGCAGCTTAGGTCTAGCGGGCCCGCAGTACTTC.